This entry is about one T cell receptor beta chain. Its antigen remains unidentified. The donors were members of the approximately 130-subject validation cohort (separate from the 666-subject first cohort). The CDR3 totals 12 residues. CDR1 and CDR2 (germline): SQVTM, ANQGSEA. The ends lost 4 bases at V and 4 bases at J; junction bases unmatched: 3. Using immunoSEQ multiplex PCR, the repertoire was profiled, and TCRdb retains in-frame clones only, with some absent. The sample holds 73,000 or so clones; around 94% are singletons and the top ten take 3.2%. The sample originates from a study of cytomegalovirus exposure and HLA in healthy donors. Study summary: A later analysis reported the same platform for the 110 or so validation repertoires and the roughly 630 first-cohort repertoires.

Study-wide findings and caveats: The study recorded some 160 TCR beta chains that were cytomegalovirus-associated.

The sample consisted of PBMCs. This clonotype originated in a woman younger than 30 in good health and CMV-seropositive. The chain joins TRBV29-1 to TRBJ2-7; 8 positions agree with TRBD2. DNA of the CDR3: TGCAGCGTTGTAGCGGGGCGGTACGAGCAGTACTTC. Its protein product is CSVVAGRYEQYF.